These T cell receptor beta chains were read from a single sample in a study of blood T cell repertoires in COVID-19. Assay: immunoSEQ multiplex PCR; the TCRdb copy retains only in-frame clones and omits some. The table includes some 260,000 clones, 80% to 90% detected once. Source material: peripheral blood. Receptors originate from a woman in her seventies with COVID-19, enrolled during active disease. Both conserved end residues are part of each CDR3. The D gene is left open where the match is weak. Where a row states a size, it is once, few, many or the class of an expanded clone; other rows omit it.

D	J	size	V	DNA	CDR3
TRBD1	TRBJ1-6	-	TRBV30	TGTGCCTGGAGCTACTGGACAGGGGTTAATTCACCCCTCCACTTT	CAWSYWTGVNSPLHF
-	TRBJ1-1	-	TRBV6-5	TGTGCCAGCAGCTTTGACAGAATGAACACTGAAGCTTTCTTT	CASSFDRMNTEAFF
-	TRBJ2-7	few	TRBV20-1	TGCAGTGCCGCAGGGGAGTACGAGCAGTACTTC	CSAAGEYEQYF
TRBD1	TRBJ2-7	-	TRBV19	TGTGCCAGTAGGCCGACAGGGGGTCTTCCCTACGAGCAGTACTTC	CASRPTGGLPYEQYF
TRBD2	TRBJ2-1	once	TRBV6-5	TGTGCCAGCAGGTTAGCGGGTACCCACAATGAGCAGTTCTTC	CASRLAGTHNEQFF
-	TRBJ2-2	-	TRBV15	TGTGCCACCAGCAGAGATCTCAACAGCCCTTCCACCGGGGAGCTGTTTTTT	CATSRDLNSPSTGELFF
-	TRBJ1-4	-	TRBV5-4	TGTGCCAGCAGCTTGGTAGGGGCAACTAATGAAAAACTGTTTTTT	CASSLVGATNEKLFF
TRBD2	TRBJ2-3	-	TRBV5-8	TGTGCCAGCAGCTTGACTAGCGGGAGCAGAGATACGCAGTATTTT	CASSLTSGSRDTQYF
TRBD2	TRBJ2-5	-	TRBV28	TGTGCCAGCACCGAGGTACTAGCGGGCCAAGAGACCCAGTACTTC	CASTEVLAGQETQYF
TRBD2	TRBJ2-1	-	TRBV24-1	TGTGCCACCAGTTCTGGGACTAGCGGGAGTTGGATGGTTAATGAGCAGTTCTTC	CATSSGTSGSWMVNEQFF
TRBD2	TRBJ2-1	once	TRBV4-2	TGTGCCAGCAGTCCCCCCCTAAGCGGGAGCGGTCAGAATGAGCAGTTCTTC	CASSPPLSGSGQNEQFF
TRBD2	TRBJ2-1	-	TRBV3-1/TRBV3-2	TGTGCCAGCAGCCAGGGACTAGCGGGTGAGCAGTTCTTC	CASSQGLAGEQFF
-	TRBJ2-7	-	TRBV7-2	TGTGCCAGCAGCTTAGCGCGGGGCAGATACGAGCAGTACTTC	CASSLARGRYEQYF
TRBD1	TRBJ2-3	-	TRBV28	TGTGCCAGCAGTTTATCAGGGGGAAATACGCAGTATTTT	CASSLSGGNTQYF
TRBD2	TRBJ2-7	-	TRBV29-1	TGCAGCGTTCGACTAGCCGGAGAGGCCTACGAGCAGTACTTC	CSVRLAGEAYEQYF